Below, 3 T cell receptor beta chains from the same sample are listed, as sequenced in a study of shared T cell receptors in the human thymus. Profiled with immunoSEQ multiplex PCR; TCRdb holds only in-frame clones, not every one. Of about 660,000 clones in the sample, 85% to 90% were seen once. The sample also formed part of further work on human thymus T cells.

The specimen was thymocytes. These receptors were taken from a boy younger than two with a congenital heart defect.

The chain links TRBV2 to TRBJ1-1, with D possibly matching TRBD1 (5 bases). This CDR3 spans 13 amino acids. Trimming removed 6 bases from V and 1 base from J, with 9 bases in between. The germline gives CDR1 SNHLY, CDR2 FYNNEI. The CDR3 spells CASSMTENTEAFF. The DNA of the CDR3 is TGTGCCAGCAGCATGACAGAGAACACTGAAGCTTTCTTT.

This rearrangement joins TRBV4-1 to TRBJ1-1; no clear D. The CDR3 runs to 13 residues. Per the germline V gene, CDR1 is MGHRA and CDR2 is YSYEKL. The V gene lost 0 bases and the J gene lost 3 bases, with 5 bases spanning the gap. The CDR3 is CASSQEGHTEAFF. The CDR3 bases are TGCGCCAGCAGCCAAGAGGGCCACACTGAAGCTTTCTTT.

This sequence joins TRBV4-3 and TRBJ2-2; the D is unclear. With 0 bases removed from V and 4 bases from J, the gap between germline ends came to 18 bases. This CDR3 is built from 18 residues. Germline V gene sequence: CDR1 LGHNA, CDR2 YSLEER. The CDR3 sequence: CASSQDPIRGEGTGELFF. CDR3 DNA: TGCGCCAGCAGCCAAGACCCCATTCGAGGTGAAGGCACCGGGGAGCTGTTTTTT.